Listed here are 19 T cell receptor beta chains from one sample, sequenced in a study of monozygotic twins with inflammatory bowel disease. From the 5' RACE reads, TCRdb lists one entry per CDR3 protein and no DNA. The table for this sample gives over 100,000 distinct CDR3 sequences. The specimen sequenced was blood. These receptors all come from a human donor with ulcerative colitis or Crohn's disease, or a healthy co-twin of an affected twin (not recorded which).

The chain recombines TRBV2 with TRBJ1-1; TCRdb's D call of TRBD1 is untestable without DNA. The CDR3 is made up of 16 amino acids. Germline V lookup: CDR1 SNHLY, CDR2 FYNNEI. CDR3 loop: CASDEGQGGRLTEAFF.

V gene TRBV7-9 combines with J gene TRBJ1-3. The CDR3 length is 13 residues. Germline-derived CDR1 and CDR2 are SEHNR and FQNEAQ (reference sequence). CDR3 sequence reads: CASRSGSGNTIYF.

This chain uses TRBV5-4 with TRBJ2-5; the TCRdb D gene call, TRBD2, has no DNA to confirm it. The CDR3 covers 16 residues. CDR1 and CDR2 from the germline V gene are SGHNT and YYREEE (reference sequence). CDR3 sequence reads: CASSTLLAGEGETQYF.

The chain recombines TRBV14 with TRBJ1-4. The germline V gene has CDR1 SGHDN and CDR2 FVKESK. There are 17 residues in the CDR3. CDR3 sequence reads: CASNGGSNRPTNEKLFF.

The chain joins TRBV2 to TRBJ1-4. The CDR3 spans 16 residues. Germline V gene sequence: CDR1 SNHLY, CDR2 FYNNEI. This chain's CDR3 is CASSHHPEQLNEKLFF.

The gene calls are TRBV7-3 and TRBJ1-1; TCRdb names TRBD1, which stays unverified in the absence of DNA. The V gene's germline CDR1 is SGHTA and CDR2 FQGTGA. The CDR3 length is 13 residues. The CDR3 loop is CASSVQGNTEAFF.

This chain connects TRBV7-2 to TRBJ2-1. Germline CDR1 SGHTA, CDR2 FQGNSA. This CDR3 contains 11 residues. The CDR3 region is CASSLYGEQFF.

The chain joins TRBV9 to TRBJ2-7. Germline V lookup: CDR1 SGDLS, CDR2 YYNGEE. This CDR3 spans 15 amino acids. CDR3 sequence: CASSLADTDYYEQYF. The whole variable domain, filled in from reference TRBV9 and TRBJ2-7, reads DSGVTQTPKHLITATGQRVTLRCSPRSGDLSVYWYQQSLDQGLQFLIQYYNGEERAKGNILERFSAQQFPDLHSELNLSSLELGDSALYFCASSLADTDYYEQYFGPGTRLTVT.

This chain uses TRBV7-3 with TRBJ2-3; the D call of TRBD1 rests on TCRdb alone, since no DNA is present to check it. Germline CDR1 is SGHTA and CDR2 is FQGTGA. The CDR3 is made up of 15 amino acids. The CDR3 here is CASSRNGGASGTQYF.

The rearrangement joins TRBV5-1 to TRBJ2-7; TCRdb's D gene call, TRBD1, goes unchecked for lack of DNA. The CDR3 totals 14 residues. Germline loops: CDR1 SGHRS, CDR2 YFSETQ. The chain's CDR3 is CASSLIDRGHEQYF.

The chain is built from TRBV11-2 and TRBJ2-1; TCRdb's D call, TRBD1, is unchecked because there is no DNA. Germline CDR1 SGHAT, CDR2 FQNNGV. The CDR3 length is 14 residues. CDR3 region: CASSPGTFYNEQFF.

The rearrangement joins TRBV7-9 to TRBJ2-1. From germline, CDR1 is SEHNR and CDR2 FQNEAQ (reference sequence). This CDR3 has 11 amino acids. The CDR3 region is CASSLLNEQFF.

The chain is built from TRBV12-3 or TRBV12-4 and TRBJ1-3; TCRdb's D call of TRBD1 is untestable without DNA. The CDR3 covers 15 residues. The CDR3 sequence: CASSVTGGSGNTIYF.

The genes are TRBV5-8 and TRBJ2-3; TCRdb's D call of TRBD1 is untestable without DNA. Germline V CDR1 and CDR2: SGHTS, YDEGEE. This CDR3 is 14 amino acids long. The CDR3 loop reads CASSLRGGLDTQYF.

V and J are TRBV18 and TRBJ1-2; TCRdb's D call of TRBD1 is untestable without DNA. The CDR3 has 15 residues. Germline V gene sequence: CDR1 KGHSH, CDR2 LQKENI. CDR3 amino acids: CASSSGTATIYGYTF.

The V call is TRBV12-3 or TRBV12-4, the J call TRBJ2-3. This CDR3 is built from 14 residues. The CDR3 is CASSQLTFTDTQYF.

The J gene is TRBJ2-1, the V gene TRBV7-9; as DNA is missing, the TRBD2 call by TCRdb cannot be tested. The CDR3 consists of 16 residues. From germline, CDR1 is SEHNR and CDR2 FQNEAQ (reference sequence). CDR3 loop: CASSLSLAGSYNEQFF. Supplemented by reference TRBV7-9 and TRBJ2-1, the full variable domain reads DTGVSQNPRHKITKRGQNVTFRCDPISEHNRLYWYRQTLGQGPEFLTYFQNEAQLEKSRLLSDRFSAERPKGSFSTLEIQRTEQGDSAMYLCASSLSLAGSYNEQFFGPGTRLTVL.

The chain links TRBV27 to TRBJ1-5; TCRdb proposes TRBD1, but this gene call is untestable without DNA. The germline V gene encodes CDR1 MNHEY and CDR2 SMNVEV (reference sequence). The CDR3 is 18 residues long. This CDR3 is CASSLFGQGWGSNQPQHF.

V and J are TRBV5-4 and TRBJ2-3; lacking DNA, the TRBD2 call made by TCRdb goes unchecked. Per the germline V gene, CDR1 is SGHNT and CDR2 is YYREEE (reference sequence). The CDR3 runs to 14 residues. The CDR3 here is CASSLDGPSDTQYF.